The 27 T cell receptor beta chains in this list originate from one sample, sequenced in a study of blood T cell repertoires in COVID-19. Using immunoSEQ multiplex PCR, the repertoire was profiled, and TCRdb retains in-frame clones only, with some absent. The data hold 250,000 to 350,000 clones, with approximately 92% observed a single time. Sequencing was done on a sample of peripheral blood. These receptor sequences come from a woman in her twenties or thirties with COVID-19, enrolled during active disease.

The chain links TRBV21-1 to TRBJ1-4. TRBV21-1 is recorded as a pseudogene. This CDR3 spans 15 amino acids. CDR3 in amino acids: CASSKGPATNEKLFF. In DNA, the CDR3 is TGTGCCAGCAGCAAAGGTCCAGCGACTAATGAAAAACTGTTTTTT.

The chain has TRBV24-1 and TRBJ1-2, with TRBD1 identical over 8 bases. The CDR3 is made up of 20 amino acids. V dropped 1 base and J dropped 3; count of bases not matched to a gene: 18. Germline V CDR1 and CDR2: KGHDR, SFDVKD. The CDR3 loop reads CATSDFPPHRGGQGHYGYTF. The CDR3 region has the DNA TGTGCCACCAGTGATTTCCCCCCACACAGGGGTGGACAGGGTCACTATGGCTACACCTTC.

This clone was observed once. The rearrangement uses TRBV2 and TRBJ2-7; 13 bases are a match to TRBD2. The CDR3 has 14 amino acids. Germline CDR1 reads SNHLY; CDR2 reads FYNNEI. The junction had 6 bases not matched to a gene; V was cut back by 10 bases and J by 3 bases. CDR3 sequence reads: CATSLAGGIYEQYF. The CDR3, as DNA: TGTGCCACTTCACTAGCGGGAGGGATCTACGAGCAGTACTTC.

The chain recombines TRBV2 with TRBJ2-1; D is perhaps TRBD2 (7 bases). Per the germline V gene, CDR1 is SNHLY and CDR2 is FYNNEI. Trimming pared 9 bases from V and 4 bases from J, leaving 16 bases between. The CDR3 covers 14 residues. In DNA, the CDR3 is TGTGCCAGAGAGCGGGGAAGGGGGTACAATGAGCAGTTCTTC. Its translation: CARERGRGYNEQFF.

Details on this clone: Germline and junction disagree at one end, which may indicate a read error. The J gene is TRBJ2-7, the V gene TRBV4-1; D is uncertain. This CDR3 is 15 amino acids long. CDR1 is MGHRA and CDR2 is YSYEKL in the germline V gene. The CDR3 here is CASSQTAEPSSEQYF. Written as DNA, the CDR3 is TGCGCCAGCAGCCAGACTGCAGAGCCATCCTCCGAGCAGTACTTC.

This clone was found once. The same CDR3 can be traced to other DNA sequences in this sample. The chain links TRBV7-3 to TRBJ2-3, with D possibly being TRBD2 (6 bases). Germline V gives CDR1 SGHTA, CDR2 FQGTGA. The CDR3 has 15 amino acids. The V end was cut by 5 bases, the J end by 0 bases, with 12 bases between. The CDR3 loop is CASSRSGGSTDTQYF. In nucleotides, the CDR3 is TGTGCCAGCAGCAGAAGCGGAGGGAGCACAGATACGCAGTATTTT.

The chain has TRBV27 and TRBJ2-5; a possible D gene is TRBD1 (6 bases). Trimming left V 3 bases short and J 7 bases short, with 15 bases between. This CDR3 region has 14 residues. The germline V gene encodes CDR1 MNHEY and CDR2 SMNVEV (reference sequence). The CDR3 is CASSFGAPRGTQYF. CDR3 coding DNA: TGTGCCAGCAGTTTCGGCGCACCCAGGGGGACCCAGTACTTC.

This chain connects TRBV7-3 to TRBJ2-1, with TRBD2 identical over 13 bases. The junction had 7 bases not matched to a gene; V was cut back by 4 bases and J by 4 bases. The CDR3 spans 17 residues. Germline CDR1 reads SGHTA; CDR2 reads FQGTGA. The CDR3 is CASSSGTSGISYNEQFF. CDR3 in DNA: TGTGCCAGCAGCTCCGGGACTAGCGGGATTAGTTACAATGAGCAGTTCTTC.

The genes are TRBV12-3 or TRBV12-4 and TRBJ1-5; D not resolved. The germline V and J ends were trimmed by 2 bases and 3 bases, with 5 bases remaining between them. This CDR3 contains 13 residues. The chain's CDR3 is CASSLSINQPQHF. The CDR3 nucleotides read TGTGCCAGCAGTTTAAGCATCAATCAGCCCCAGCATTTT.

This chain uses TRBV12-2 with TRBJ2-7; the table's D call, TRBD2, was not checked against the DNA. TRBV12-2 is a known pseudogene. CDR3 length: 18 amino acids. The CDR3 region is CASRSETGTRILFFSRYF. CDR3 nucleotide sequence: TGTGCAAGTCGCTCCGAAACCGGGACTCGCATACTATTTTTTAGTCGGTACTTC.

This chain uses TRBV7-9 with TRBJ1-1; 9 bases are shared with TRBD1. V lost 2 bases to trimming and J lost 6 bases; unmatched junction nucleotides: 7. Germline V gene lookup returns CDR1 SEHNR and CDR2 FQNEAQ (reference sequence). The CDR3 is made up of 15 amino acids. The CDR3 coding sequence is TGTGCCAGCAGCTTAATGGGACAGGGTTCTGCTGAAGCTTTCTTT. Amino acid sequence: CASSLMGQGSAEAFF.

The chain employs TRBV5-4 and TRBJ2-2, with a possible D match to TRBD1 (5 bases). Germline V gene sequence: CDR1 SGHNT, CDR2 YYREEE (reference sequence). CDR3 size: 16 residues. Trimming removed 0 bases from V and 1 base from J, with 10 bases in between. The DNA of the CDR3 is TGTGCCAGCAGCTTGGGACAGCCAAAGAACACCGGGGAGCTGTTTTTT. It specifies CASSLGQPKNTGELFF.

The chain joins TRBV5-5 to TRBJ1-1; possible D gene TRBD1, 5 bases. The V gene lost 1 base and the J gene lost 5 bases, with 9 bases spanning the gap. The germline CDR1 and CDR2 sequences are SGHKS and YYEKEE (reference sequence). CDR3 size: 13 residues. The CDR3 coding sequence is TGTGCCAGCAGCTTGCAGGGATGGACTGAAGCTTTCTTT. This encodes CASSLQGWTEAFF.

The CDR3 reads CASSPGGSNQPQHF. The CDR3 DNA follows: TGTGCCAGCAGCCCCGGGGGTAGCAATCAGCCCCAGCATTTT. The gene calls are TRBV6-5 and TRBJ1-5, with D perhaps matching TRBD1 (5 bases). V lost 6 bases, J lost 0 bases, and 9 bases lay in between. This CDR3 is built from 14 residues. CDR1 and CDR2 (germline): MNHEY, SVGAGI.

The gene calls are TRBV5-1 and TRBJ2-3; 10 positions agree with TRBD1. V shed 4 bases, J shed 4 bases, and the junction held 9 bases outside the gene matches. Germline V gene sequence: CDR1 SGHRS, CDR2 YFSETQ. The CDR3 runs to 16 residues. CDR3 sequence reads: CASSDTTTGGADTQYF. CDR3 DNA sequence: TGCGCCAGCAGCGATACCACGACAGGGGGCGCAGATACGCAGTATTTT.

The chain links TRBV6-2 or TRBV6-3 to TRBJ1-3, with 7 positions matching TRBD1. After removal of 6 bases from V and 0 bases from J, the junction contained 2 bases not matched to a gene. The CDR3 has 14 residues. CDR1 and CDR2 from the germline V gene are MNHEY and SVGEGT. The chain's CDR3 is CASSGTVSGNTIYF. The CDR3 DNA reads TGTGCCAGCAGCGGGACAGTCTCTGGAAACACCATATATTTT.

As DNA, the CDR3 is TGTGCCATCGAGCCCGACTGGCGGGATGAGCAGTTCTTC. Translating it yields CAIEPDWRDEQFF. The genes are TRBV10-3 and TRBJ2-1; tentatively, D is TRBD2 (5 bases). Per germline, CDR1 ENHRY and CDR2 SYGVKD. V dropped 8 bases and J dropped 8 bases, with 16 bases sitting between them. This CDR3 contains 13 residues.

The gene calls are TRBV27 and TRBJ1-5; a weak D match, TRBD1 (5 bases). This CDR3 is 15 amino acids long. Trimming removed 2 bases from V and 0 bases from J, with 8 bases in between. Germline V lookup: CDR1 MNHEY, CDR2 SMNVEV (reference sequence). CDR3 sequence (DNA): TGTGCCAGCAGTTTAAGACAGCTTAGCAATCAGCCCCAGCATTTT. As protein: CASSLRQLSNQPQHF.

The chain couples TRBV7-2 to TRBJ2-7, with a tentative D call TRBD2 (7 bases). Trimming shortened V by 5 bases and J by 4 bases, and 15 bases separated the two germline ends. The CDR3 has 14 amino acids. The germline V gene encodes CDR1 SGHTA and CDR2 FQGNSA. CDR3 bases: TGTGCCAGCAGCGGGGGGGCCCTACCTTACGAGCAGTACTTC. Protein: CASSGGALPYEQYF.

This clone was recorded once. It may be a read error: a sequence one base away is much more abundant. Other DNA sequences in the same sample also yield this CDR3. CDR3 DNA sequence: TGTGCCAGCAGCTCAGGGAGCAATCAGCCCCAGCATTTT. It specifies CASSSGSNQPQHF. The chain recombines TRBV7-2 with TRBJ1-5; a weak D match, TRBD1 (5 bases). The germline V gene has CDR1 SGHTA and CDR2 FQGNSA. CDR3 length equals 13 residues. V shed 4 bases and J shed 1 base, with 5 bases lying between them.

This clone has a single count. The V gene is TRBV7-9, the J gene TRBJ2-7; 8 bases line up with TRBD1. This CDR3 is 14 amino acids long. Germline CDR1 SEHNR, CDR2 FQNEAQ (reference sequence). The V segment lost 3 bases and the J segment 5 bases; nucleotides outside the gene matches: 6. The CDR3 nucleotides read TGTGCCAGCAGCTTGGGACAGGAGGTACACGAGCAGTACTTC. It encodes CASSLGQEVHEQYF. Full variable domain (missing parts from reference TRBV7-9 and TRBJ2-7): DTGVSQNPRHKITKRGQNVTFRCDPISEHNRLYWYRQTLGQGPEFLTYFQNEAQLEKSRLLSDRFSAERPKGSFSTLEIQRTEQGDSAMYLCASSLGQEVHEQYFGPGTRLTVT.

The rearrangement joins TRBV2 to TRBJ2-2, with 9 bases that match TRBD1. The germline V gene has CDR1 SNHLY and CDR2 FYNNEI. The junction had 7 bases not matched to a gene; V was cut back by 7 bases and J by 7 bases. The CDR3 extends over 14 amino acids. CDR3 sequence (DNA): TGTGCCAGCATCAAACAGGGGGCGGTCGGGGAGCTGTTTTTT. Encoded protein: CASIKQGAVGELFF.

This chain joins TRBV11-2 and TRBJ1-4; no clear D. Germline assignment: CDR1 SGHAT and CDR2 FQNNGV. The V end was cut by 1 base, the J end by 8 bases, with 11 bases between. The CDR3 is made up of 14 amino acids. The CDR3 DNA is TGTGCCAGCAGCTTAGGGGCCGGTGTAGAAAAACTGTTTTTT. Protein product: CASSLGAGVEKLFF.

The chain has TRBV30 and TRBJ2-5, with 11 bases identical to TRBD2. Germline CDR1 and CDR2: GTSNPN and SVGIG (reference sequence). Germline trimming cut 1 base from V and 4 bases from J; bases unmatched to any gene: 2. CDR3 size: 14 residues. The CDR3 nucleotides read TGTGCCTGGAGTGCCGGGACTAGCGGAGAGACCCAGTACTTC. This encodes CAWSAGTSGETQYF.

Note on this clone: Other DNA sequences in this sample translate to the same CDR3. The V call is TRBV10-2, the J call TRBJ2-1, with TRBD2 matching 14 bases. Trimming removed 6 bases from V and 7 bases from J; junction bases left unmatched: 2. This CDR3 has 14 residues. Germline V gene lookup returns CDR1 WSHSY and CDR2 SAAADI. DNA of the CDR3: TGCGCCAGCAGGGGGACTAGCGGGGGTAATGAGCAGTTCTTC. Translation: CASRGTSGGNEQFF.

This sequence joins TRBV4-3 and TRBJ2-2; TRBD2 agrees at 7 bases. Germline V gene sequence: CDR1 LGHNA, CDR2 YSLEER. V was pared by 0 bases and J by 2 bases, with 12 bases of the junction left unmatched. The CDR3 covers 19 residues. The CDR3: CASSQELWAGAPNTGELFF. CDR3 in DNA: TGCGCCAGCAGCCAAGAGCTTTGGGCGGGAGCTCCCAACACCGGGGAGCTGTTTTTT.

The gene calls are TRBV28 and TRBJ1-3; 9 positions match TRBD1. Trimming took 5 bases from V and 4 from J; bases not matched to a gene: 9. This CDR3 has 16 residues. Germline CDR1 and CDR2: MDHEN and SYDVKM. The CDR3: CASSTPGQGSGNTIYF. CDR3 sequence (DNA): TGTGCCAGCAGTACACCGGGACAGGGCTCCGGAAACACCATATATTTT.